This TCR beta chain came from a study of regulatory T cells in long-lasting Graves disease. Study observations and caveats: Reduced TCR diversity was observed in persistent Graves' patients versus newly diagnosed patients.

Through Arm-PCR of CDR3 regions and iRepertoire HTBI primers, TCR beta libraries were built. Each CDR3 protein gets one entry after TCRdb re-called the multiplex PCR reads with MiXCR. The table includes roughly 420,000 distinct CDR3 sequences, 12% to 15% detected once. The time point: newly diagnosed GD, antithyroid drugs for less than 3 months. PBMC-derived RNA was used for the TCR library. Investigators report Graves' disease was diagnosed under American Thyroid Association guidelines. A volume of approximately 9 milliliters of peripheral blood was collected in EDTA tubes. Ten or more counts support this clonotype. Its antigen is unidentified. In germline, CDR1 is MNHEY, CDR2 SMNVEV (reference sequence). The V segment lost 6 bases and the J segment 5 bases; nucleotides outside the gene matches: 8. The CDR3 is made up of 14 amino acids. The data were also submitted as part of a second study, on T cells in Graves' hyperthyroidism and ophthalmopathy. From that report: Reasons for excluding patients were uncontrolled infection, other autoimmune disease, pregnancy or lactation.

Sequences were derived from peripheral blood mononuclear cells (PBMCs), sampled at new diagnosis, from a patient treated with antithyroid drugs. This sequence was found in a woman aged 50 to 60 with Graves disease. This sequence joins TRBV27 and TRBJ2-7; 9 bases are a match to TRBD2. The chain's CDR3 is CASRASGRYNEQYF. CDR3 in DNA: TGTGCCAGCAGGGCCAGCGGGAGGTATAACGAGCAGTACTTC.